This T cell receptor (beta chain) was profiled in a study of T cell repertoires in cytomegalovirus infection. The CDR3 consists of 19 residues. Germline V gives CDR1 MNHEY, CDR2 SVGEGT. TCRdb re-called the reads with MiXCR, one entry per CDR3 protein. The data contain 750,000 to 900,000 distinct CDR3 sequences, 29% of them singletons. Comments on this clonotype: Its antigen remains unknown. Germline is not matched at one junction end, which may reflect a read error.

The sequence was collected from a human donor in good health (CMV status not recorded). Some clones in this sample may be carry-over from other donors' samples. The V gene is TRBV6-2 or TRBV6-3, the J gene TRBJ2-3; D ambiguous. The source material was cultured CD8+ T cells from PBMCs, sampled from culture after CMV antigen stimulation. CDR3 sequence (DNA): TGTGTCAGCAGTTACCGCCCCGGCCACTCATCGAAGACTACAGATACGCAGTATTTT. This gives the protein CVSSYRPGHSSKTTDTQYF.